This T cell receptor (beta chain) stems from a study of cytomegalovirus exposure and HLA in healthy donors. This clone was observed once. Amplification used 60 Vbeta primers and 13 Jbeta primers. Profiling relied on immunoSEQ multiplex PCR, and the TCRdb table lists in-frame clones only, not all of them. Of around 130,000 clones listed, over 8% are singletons. The material sequenced was PBMCs. This sequence was found in a man in his forties in good health and CMV-seronegative.

The DNA of the CDR3 is TGTGCCAGTAGCCCCGGGACTAGAGTTTCTAAAGTTACGCAGTATTTT. Translated, it gives CASSPGTRVSKVTQYF. This chain connects TRBV19 to TRBJ2-3; 8 bases map to TRBD2. V lost 6 bases to trimming and J lost 8 bases; unmatched junction nucleotides: 16. The V gene's germline CDR1 is LNHDA and CDR2 SQIVND (reference sequence). The CDR3 has 16 amino acids.